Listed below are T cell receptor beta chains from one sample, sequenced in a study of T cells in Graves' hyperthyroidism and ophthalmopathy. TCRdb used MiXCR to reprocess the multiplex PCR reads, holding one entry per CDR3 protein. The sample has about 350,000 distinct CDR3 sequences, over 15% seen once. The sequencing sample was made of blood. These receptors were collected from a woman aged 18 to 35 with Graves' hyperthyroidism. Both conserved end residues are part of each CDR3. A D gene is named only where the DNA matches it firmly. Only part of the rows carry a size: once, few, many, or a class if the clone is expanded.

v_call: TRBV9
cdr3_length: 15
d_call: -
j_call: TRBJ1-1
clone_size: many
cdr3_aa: CASSLTGNENTEAFF
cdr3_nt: TGTGCCAGCAGCCTCACAGGAAACGAGAACACTGAAGCTTTCTTT

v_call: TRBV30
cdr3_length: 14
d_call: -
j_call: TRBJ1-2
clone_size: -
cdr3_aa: CASGRQRSRYGYTF
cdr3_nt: TGTGCCTCGGGACGTCAGAGGAGCCGCTATGGCTACACCTTC

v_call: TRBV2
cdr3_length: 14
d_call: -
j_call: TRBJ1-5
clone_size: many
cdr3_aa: CASRARGRGQPQHF
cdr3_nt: TGTGCCAGCAGGGCCAGGGGTCGAGGTCAGCCCCAGCATTTT

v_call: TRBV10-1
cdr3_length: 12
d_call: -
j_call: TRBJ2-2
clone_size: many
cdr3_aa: CASSHYTGELFF
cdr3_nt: TGCGCCAGCAGTCATTACACCGGGGAGCTGTTTTTT

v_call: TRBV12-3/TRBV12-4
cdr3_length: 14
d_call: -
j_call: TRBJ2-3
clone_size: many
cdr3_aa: CASTPLGATDTQYF
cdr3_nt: TGTGCCAGCACCCCTTTGGGGGCGACAGATACGCAGTATTTT

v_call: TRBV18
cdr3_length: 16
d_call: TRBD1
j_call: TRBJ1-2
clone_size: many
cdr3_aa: CASSPPTGGAGYGYTF
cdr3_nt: TGTGCCAGCTCACCACCAACAGGGGGCGCGGGCTATGGCTACACCTTC

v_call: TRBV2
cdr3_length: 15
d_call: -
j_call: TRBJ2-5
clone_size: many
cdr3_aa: CASSVWQGRTETQYF
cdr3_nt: TGTGCCAGCAGTGTTTGGCAGGGGCGCACGGAGACCCAGTACTTC

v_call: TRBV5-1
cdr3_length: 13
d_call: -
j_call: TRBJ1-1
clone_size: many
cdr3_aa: CASSLVVGTEAFF
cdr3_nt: TGCGCCAGCAGCTTGGTTGTGGGCACTGAAGCTTTCTTT

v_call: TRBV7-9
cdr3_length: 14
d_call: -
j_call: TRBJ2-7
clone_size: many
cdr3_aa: CASSSQAGRAEQYF
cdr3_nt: TGTGCCAGCAGCTCGCAAGCGGGCCGGGCCGAGCAGTACTTC

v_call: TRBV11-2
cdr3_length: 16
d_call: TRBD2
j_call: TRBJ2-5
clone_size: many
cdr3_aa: CASSVPTSGGEETQYF
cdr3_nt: TGTGCCAGCAGCGTCCCGACTAGCGGGGGAGAAGAGACCCAGTACTTC

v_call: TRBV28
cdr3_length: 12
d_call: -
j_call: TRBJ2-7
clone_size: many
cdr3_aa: CASTSVDYEQYF
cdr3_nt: TGTGCCAGCACTTCGGTGGACTACGAGCAGTACTTC

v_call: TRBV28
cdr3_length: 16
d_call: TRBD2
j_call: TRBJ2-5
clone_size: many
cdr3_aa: CASSPSVSGGGETQYF
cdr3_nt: TGTGCCAGCAGTCCCTCGGTTAGCGGGGGAGGGGAGACCCAGTACTTC

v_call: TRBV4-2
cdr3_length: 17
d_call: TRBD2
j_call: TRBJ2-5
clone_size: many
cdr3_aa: CASSQVWHGGAEETQYF
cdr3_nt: TGTGCCAGCAGCCAAGTCTGGCACGGGGGGGCCGAGGAGACCCAGTACTTC

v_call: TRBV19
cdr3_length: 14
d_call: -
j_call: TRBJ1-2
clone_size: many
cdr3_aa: CASSIDLNQYGYTF
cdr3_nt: TGTGCCAGTAGTATAGATCTGAATCAATATGGCTACACCTTC

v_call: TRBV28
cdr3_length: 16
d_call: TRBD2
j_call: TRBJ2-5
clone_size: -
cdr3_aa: CASSSQTSGSQETQYF
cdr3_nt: TGTGCCAGCAGCTCTCAGACTAGCGGGAGTCAAGAGACCCAGTACTTC

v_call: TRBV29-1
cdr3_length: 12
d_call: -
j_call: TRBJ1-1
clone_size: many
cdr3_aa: CSHRTGRGEAFF
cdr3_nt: TGCAGCCACAGGACGGGCCGGGGTGAAGCTTTCTTT

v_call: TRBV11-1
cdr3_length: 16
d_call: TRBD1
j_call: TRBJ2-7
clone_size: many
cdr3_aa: CASSLGWGQGSYEQYF
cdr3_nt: TGTGCCAGCAGCTTAGGTTGGGGACAGGGATCCTACGAGCAGTACTTC

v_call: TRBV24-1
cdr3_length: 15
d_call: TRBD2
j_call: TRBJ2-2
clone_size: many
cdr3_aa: CATSDLAGDTGELFF
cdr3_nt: TGTGCCACCAGTGATCTGGCGGGGGACACCGGGGAGCTGTTTTTT

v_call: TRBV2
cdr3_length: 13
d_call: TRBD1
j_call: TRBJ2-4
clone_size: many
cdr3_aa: CASSRTGSTVQYF
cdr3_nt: TGTGCCAGCTCCCGGACAGGATCGACCGTTCAGTACTTC

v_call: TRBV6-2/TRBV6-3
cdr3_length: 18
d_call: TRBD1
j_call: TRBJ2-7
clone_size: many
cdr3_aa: CASSLEGQGASFIYEQYF
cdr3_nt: TGTGCCAGCAGTTTGGAGGGACAGGGGGCTTCCTTCATTTACGAGCAGTACTTC

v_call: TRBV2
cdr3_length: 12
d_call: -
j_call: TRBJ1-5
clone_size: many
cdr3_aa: CASRGGNQPQHF
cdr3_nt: TGTGCCAGCAGAGGTGGGAATCAGCCCCAGCATTTT

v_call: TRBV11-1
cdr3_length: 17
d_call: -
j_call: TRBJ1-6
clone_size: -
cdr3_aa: CASSLGGGSSYNSPLHF
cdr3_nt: TGTGCCAGCAGCTTAGGTGGCGGGAGCTCCTATAATTCACCCCTCCACTTT

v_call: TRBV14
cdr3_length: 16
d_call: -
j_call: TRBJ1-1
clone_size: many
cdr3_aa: CASSQEEEDLNTEAFF
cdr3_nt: TGTGCCAGCAGCCAAGAGGAGGAGGATTTGAACACTGAAGCTTTCTTT

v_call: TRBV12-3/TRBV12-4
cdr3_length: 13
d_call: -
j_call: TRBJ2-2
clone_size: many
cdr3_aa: CASTPLHTGELFF
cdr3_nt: TGTGCCAGCACACCCTTGCACACCGGGGAGCTGTTTTTT

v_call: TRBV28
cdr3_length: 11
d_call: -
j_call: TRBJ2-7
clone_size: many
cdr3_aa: CASSRRSGQYF
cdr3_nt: TGTGCCAGCAGCCGGCGGTCCGGGCAGTACTTC

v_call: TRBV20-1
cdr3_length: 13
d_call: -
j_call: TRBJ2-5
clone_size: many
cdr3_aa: CSARPQGFETQYF
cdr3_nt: TGCAGTGCTAGACCCCAGGGATTCGAGACCCAGTACTTC

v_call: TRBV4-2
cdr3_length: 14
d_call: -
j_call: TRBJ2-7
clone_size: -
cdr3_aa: CASSQDLSGFEQYF
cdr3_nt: TGTGCCAGCAGCCAAGATCTTTCCGGGTTTGAGCAGTACTTC

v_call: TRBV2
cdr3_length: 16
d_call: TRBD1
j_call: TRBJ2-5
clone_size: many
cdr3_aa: CANSDGLGQGRRTQYF
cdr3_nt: TGTGCCAACAGTGATGGTTTGGGACAGGGTCGACGAACCCAGTACTTC

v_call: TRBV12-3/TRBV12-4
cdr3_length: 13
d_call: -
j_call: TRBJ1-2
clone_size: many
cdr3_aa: CASSFLGGDGYTF
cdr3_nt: TGTGCCAGCAGTTTCCTTGGAGGGGATGGCTACACCTTC

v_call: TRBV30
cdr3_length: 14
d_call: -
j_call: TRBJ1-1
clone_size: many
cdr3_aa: CAWIPSYGGTEAFF
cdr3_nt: TGTGCCTGGATCCCTTCCTACGGGGGCACTGAAGCTTTCTTT

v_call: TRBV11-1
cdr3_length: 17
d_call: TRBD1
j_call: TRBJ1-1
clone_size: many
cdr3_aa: CASSSSRDRVWDTEAFF
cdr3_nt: TGTGCCAGCAGCTCCTCCCGGGACAGGGTTTGGGACACTGAAGCTTTCTTT

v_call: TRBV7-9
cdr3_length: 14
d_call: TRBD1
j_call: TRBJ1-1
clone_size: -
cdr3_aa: CASGEATGGLEAFF
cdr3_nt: TGTGCCAGCGGAGAAGCGACAGGGGGCCTAGAAGCTTTCTTT

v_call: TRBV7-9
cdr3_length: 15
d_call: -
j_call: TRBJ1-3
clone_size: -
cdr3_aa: CASSQSQTPGNTIYF
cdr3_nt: TGTGCCAGCAGCCAGTCACAGACGCCTGGAAACACCATATATTTT

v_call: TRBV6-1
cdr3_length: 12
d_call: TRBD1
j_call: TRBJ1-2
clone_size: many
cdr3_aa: CASRQGLYGYTF
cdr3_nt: TGTGCCAGCCGACAGGGCCTCTATGGCTACACCTTC

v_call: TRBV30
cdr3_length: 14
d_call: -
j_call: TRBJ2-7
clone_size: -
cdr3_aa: CAWSVPYKRREQYF
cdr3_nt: TGTGCCTGGAGTGTACCCTATAAACGACGGGAGCAGTACTTC

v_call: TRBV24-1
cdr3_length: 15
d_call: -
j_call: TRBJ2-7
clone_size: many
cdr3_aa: CATSPGTEGTYEQYF
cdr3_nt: TGTGCCACCAGCCCCGGGACCGAAGGAACCTACGAGCAGTACTTC

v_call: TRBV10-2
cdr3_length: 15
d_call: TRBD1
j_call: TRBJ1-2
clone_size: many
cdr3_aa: CASSERGTGGSGYTF
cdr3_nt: TGCGCCAGCAGTGAGAGAGGGACAGGGGGTTCTGGCTACACCTTC

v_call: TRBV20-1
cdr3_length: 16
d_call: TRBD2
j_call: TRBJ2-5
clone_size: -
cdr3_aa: CSARFLAGGLRETQYF
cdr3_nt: TGCAGTGCTAGATTCCTAGCGGGGGGGCTGAGGGAGACCCAGTACTTC

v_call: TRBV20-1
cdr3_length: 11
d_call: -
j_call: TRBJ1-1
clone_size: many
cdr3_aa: CSIRGDTEAFF
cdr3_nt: TGCAGCATAAGAGGGGACACTGAAGCTTTCTTT

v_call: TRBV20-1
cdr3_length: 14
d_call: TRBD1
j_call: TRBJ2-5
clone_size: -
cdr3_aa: CSARWDRGRETQYF
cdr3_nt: TGCAGTGCTAGATGGGACAGGGGGCGCGAGACCCAGTACTTC

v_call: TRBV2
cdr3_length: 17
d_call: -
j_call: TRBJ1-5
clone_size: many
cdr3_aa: CASSDPGSVYSNQPQHF
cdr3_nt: TGTGCCAGCAGTGACCCAGGGTCGGTTTATAGCAATCAGCCCCAGCATTTT

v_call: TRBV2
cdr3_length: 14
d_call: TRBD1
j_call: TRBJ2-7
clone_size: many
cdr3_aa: CASISDRGLDEQYF
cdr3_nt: TGTGCCAGCATCTCGGACAGGGGGCTCGACGAGCAGTACTTC

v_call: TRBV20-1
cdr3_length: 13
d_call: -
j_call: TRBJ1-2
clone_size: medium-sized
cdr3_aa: CSASKRTADGYTF
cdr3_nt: TGCAGTGCTTCCAAACGGACCGCTGATGGCTACACCTTC

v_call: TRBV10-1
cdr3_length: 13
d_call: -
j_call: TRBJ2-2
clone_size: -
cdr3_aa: CASSEGIAGELFF
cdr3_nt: TGCGCCAGCAGTGAGGGGATTGCCGGGGAGCTGTTTTTT

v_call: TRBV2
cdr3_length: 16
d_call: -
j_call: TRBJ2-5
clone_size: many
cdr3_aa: CASSPPSAVGEETQYF
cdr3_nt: TGTGCCAGCAGTCCACCGTCGGCCGTAGGGGAAGAGACCCAGTACTTC

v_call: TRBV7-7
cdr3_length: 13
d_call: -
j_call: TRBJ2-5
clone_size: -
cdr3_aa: CASSLELVETQYF
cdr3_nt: TGTGCTAGCAGCTTAGAGTTGGTAGAGACCCAGTACTTC

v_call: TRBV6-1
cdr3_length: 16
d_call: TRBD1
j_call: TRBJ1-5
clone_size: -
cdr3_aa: CASSDQSQGAYQPQHF
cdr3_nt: TGTGCCAGCAGTGACCAATCACAGGGGGCATATCAGCCCCAGCATTTT

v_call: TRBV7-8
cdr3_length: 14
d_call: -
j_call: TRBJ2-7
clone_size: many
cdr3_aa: CASSLGTRRIKQYF
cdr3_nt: TGTGCCAGCAGCTTAGGGACACGTAGGATAAAGCAGTACTTC

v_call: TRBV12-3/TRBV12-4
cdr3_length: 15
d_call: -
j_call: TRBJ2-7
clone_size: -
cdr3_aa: CASSWGDRFGYEQYF
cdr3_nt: TGTGCCAGCAGTTGGGGGGACCGTTTCGGGTACGAGCAGTACTTC

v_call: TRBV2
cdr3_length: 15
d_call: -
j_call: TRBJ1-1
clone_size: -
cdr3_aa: CASSDLWVPNTEAFF
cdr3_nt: TGTGCCAGCAGTGATTTGTGGGTCCCGAACACTGAAGCTTTCTTT

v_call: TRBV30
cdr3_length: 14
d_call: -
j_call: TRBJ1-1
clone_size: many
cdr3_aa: CAWGTGVRTTEAFF
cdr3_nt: TGTGCCTGGGGTACAGGAGTCCGGACCACTGAAGCTTTCTTT

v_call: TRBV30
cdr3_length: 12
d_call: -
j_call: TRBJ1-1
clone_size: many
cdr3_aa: CAWSVPRTEAFF
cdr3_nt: TGTGCCTGGAGTGTACCCAGAACCGAAGCTTTCTTT

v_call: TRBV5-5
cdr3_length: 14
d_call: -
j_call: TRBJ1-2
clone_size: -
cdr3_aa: CASSLALWAYGYTF
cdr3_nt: TGTGCCAGCAGCTTGGCCCTGTGGGCTTATGGCTACACCTTC

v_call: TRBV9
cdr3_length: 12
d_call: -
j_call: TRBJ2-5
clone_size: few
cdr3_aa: CASSGAQETQYF
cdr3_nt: TGTGCCAGCAGCGGGGCCCAAGAGACCCAGTACTTC

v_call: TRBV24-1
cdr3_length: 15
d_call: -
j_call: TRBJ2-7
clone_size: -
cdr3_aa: CATSDSGTKAYEQYF
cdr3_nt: TGTGCCACCAGTGACTCCGGGACCAAAGCTTACGAGCAGTACTTC

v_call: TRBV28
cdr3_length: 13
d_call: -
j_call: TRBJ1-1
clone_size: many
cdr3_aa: CASSFDSYTEAFF
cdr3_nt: TGTGCCAGCAGTTTTGACTCTTACACTGAAGCTTTCTTT

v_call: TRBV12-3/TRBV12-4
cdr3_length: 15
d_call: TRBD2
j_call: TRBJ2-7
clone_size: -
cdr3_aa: CASSPGGGNFYEQYF
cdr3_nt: TGTGCCAGCAGCCCTGGGGGGGGGAACTTCTACGAGCAGTACTTC